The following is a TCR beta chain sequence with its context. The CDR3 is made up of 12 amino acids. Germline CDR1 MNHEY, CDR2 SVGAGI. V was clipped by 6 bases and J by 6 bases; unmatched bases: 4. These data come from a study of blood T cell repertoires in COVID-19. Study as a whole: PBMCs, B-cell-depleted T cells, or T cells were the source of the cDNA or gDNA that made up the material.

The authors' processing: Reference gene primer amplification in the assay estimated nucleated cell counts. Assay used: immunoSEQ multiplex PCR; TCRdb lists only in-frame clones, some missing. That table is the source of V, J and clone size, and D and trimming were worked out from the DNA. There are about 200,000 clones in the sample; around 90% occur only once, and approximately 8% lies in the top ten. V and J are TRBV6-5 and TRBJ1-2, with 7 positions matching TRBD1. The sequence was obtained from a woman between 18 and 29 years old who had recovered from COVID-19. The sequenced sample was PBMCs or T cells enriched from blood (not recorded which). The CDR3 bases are TGTGCCAGCAGAACACAGGGGCATGGCTACACCTTC. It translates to CASRTQGHGYTF.